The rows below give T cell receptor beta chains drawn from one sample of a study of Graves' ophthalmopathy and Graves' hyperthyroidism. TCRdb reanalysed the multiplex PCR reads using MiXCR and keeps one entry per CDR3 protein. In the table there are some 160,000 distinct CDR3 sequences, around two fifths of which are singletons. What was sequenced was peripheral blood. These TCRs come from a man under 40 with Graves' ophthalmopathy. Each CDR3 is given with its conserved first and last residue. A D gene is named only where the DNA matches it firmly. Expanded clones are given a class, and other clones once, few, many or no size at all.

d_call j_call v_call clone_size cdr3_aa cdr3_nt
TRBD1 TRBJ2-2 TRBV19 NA CASSTQAYRGGELFF TGTGCCAGTAGTACGCAGGCTTACAGGGGCGGGGAGCTGTTTTTT
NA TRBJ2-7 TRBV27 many CASSLSRQNEQYF TGTGCCAGCAGTTTATCTCGCCAGAACGAGCAGTACTTC
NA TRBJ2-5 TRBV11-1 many CASSLVWSGPKTGETQYF TGTGCCAGCAGCTTAGTCTGGTCGGGACCAAAGACCGGCGAGACCCAGTACTTC
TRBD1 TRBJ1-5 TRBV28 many CASSGQGSGNQPQHF TGTGCCAGCAGTGGACAGGGGTCGGGCAATCAGCCCCAGCATTTT
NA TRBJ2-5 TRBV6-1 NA CASSGAGARGRETQYF TGTGCCAGCAGTGGGGCTGGGGCGCGGGGTCGAGAGACCCAGTACTTC
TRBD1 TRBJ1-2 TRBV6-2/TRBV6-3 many CASSYSPADRGSYGYTF TGTGCCAGCAGTTACTCCCCCGCCGACAGGGGCAGCTATGGCTACACCTTC
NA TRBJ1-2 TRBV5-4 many CASSPTALNGYTF TGTGCCAGCAGCCCGACAGCCCTGAATGGCTACACCTTC
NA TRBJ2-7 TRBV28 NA CASSRRVPSYEQYF TGTGCCAGCAGCCGCCGGGTCCCCTCCTACGAGCAGTACTTC
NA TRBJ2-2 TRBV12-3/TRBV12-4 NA CASSLGFGELFF TGTGCCAGCAGTCTTGGGTTCGGGGAGCTGTTTTTT
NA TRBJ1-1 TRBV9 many CASSVSLGSANTEAFF TGTGCCAGCAGCGTAAGCTTAGGATCGGCGAACACTGAAGCTTTCTTT